The clone carrying this T cell receptor beta chain was counted only a few times. As yet, its antigen is unknown. These data come from a study of T cell repertoires in cytomegalovirus infection. In TCRdb, the reads were re-called with MiXCR into one record per CDR3 protein. The sample has 60,000 to 75,000 distinct CDR3 sequences; roughly 20% are singletons. Sequencing input: PBMCs, sequenced either directly or after in vitro stimulation (not recorded which). This clonotype was sampled from a human donor in good health (CMV status not recorded). Some clones in this sample may be carry-over from other donors' samples.

The CDR3 loop is CASSLYRTGSLEQYF. The DNA of the CDR3 is TGTGCCAGCAGCTTATACCGGACAGGGAGTTTAGAGCAGTACTTC. The chain recombines TRBV7-9 with TRBJ2-7; 8 bases line up with TRBD1. With 2 bases clipped from V and 7 bases from J, the junction kept 10 bases outside the gene matches. There are 15 residues in the CDR3. Looked up from germline, CDR1 is SEHNR and CDR2 is FQNEAQ (reference sequence).